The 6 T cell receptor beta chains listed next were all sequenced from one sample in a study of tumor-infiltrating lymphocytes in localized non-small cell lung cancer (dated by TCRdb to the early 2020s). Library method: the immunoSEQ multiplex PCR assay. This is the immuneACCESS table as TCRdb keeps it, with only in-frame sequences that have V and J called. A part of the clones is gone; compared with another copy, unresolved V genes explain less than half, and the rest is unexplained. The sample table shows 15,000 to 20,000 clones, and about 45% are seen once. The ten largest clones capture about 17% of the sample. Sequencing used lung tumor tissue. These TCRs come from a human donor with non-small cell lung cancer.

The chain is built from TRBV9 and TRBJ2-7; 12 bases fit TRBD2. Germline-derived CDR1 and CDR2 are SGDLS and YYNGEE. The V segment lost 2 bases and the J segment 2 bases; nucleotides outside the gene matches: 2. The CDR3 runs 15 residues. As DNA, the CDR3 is TGTGCCAGCAGCGTGTCTAGCGGGGGGGCCTACGAGCAGTACTTC. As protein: CASSVSSGGAYEQYF.

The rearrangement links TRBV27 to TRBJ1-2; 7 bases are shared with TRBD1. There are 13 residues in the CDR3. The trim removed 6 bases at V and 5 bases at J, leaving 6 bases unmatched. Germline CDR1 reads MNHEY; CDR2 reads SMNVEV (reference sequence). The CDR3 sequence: CASSRGTVYGYTF. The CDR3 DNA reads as TGTGCCAGCAGCCGAGGGACAGTATATGGCTACACCTTC.

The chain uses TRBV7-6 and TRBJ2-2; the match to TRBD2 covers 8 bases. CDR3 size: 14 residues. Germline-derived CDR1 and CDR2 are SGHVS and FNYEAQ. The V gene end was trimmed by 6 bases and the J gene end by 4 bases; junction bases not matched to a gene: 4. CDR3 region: CASSLLAATGELFF. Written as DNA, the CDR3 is TGTGCCAGCAGTTTACTAGCGGCCACCGGGGAGCTGTTTTTT.

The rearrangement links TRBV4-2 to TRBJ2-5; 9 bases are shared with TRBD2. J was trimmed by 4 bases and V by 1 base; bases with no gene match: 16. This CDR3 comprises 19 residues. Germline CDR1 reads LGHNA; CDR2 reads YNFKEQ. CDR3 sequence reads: CASSQGPPPAGGLGETQYF. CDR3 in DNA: TGTGCCAGCAGCCAAGGACCCCCCCCCGCGGGGGGGCTTGGAGAGACCCAGTACTTC.

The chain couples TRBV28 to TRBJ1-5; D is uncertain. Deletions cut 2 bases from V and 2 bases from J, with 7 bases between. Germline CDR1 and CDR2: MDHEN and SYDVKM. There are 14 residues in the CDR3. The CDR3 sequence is CASSLAGRNQPQHF. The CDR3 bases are TGTGCCAGCAGTTTAGCCGGACGCAATCAGCCCCAGCATTTT.

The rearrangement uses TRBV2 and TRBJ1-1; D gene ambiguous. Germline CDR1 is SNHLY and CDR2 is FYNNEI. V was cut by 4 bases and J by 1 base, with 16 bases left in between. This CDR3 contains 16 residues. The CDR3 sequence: CASSVWPPRKNTEAFF. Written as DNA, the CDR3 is TGTGCCAGCAGTGTCTGGCCGCCCAGGAAGAACACTGAAGCTTTCTTT. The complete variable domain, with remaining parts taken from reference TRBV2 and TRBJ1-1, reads EPEVTQTPSHQVTQMGQEVILRCVPISNHLYFYWYRQILGQKVEFLVSFYNNEISEKSEIFDDQFSVERPDGSNFTLKIRSTKLEDSAMYFCASSVWPPRKNTEAFFGQGTRLTVV.